This T cell receptor beta chain came from a study of CD8+ T cells in alopecia areata. Sequencing used cDNA as its template, made by extracting RNA and reverse transcribing it. TCRdb keeps only in-frame clones here, not all; method: immunoSEQ multiplex PCR. The sample carries about 220,000 clones, 50% to 70% recorded once. Treatment noted: oral pan-JAK inhibitor, 5-10 mg twice daily. V lost 0 bases, J lost 1 base, and 7 bases lay in between. The CDR3 is 15 amino acids. Germline values: CDR1 LNHNV, CDR2 YYDKDF (reference sequence). The TCR comes from a human donor with alopecia areata. V usage is TRBV15 and J usage is TRBJ2-1, with D possibly matching TRBD2 (6 bases). The sample in question was CD4+ T cells sorted from blood, obtained at week 4, from a patient treated with tofacitinib. CDR3: CATSRDGGSYNEQFF. The CDR3 DNA sequence: TGTGCCACCAGCAGAGATGGAGGGTCCTACAATGAGCAGTTCTTC.